The next 27 T cell receptor beta chains were all read from a single sample in a study of Tregs in tolerant kidney transplant recipients. Here immunoSEQ multiplex PCR was the method, and the copy in TCRdb shows in-frame clones only, minus some. The sample records around 50,000 clones, around 82% being singletons. Sequences were obtained from CD4+ T cells from blood. The receptor source for this set is a human donor in good health.

The chain uses TRBV12-5 and TRBJ1-3, with 7 bases matching TRBD1. Trimming took 5 bases from V and 8 from J; bases not matched to a gene: 12. The CDR3 is 15 residues long. Germline-derived CDR1 and CDR2 are LGHNT and FRNRAP. The CDR3 sequence: CASGTGTVGVDTIYF. CDR3 in DNA: TGTGCTAGTGGTACTGGGACAGTCGGAGTAGACACCATATATTTT.

The gene calls are TRBV5-1 and TRBJ2-1; tentative D call: TRBD2 (5 bases). Germline V gene lookup returns CDR1 SGHRS and CDR2 YFSETQ. There are 16 residues in the CDR3. Between the trimmed V and J ends, which lost 0 bases and 5 bases, there was a span of 15 bases. CDR3 sequence: CASSLATPRGNNEQFF. CDR3 nucleotides: TGCGCCAGCAGCTTGGCGACACCCCGGGGAAACAATGAGCAGTTCTTC.

This chain connects TRBV5-4 to TRBJ2-7; a possible D gene is TRBD1 (6 bases). The V end was cut by 1 base, the J end by 3 bases, with 8 bases between. Per germline, CDR1 SGHNT and CDR2 YYREEE (reference sequence). The CDR3 has 13 residues. DNA for the CDR3: TGTGCCAGCAGCTTGACAGGGAACTACGAGCAGTACTTC. Protein: CASSLTGNYEQYF.

The V gene is TRBV7-3, the J gene TRBJ1-2, with 7 positions matching TRBD1. The V gene's germline CDR1 is SGHTA and CDR2 FQGTGA. The V segment lost 1 base and the J segment 5 bases; nucleotides outside the gene matches: 7. The CDR3 contains 15 residues. CDR3 sequence (DNA): TGTGCCAGCAGCTTAAAGGCAGGGGGTTTATATGGCTACACCTTC. It specifies CASSLKAGGLYGYTF.

The gene calls are TRBV6-1 and TRBJ1-2; tentatively, D is TRBD1 (5 bases). Trimming cost V 6 bases and J 8 bases, with 19 bases left between them. The germline gives CDR1 MNHNS, CDR2 SASEGT. The CDR3 is 14 amino acids. CDR3 sequence reads: CASRGLGIGLGYTF. The CDR3 bases are TGTGCCAGCAGGGGACTAGGGATCGGTTTGGGCTACACCTTC.

CDR3 bases: TGTGCCAGCAGCTTGGCTTACAGCCCCGAGCAGTACTTC. Translating gives CASSLAYSPEQYF. The V gene is TRBV5-5, the J gene TRBJ2-7; D is unresolved. CDR3 size: 13 residues. V was cut by 0 bases and J by 6 bases, with 10 bases left in between. CDR1 SGHKS and CDR2 YYEKEE come from the germline V gene (reference sequence).

The gene calls are TRBV4-3 and TRBJ2-4, with D uncertain. CDR1 and CDR2 (germline): LGHNA, YSLEER. The CDR3 has 15 amino acids. V shed 0 bases and J shed 9 bases, with 15 bases lying between them. CDR3 in amino acids: CASSQDHTDGRIQYF. CDR3 DNA: TGCGCCAGCAGCCAAGACCATACAGACGGGCGCATTCAGTACTTC.

The CDR3 DNA sequence: TGTGCTAGTGGTTTGGGGCTCTGGGCGTCCTACGAGCAGTACTTC. Its translation: CASGLGLWASYEQYF. The chain is built from TRBV12-5 and TRBJ2-7; no clear D. There are 15 residues in the CDR3. The V and J ends lost 1 base and 1 base respectively, with 11 bases between them. Germline CDR1 LGHNT, CDR2 FRNRAP.

This chain connects TRBV7-2 to TRBJ2-3, with TRBD2 matching 10 bases. After removal of 2 bases from V and 8 bases from J, the junction contained 7 bases not matched to a gene. Germline CDR1 and CDR2: SGHTA and FQGNSA. The CDR3 sequence is 15 residues long. In DNA form, the CDR3 reads TGTGCCAGCAGCTTACAAGCGGGGGGGCTGGGTACGCAGTATTTT. Its translation is CASSLQAGGLGTQYF.

This rearrangement joins TRBV9 to TRBJ2-1; 8 bases map to TRBD1. The CDR3 length is 15 residues. After removal of 4 bases from V and 9 bases from J, the junction contained 12 bases not matched to a gene. CDR1 and CDR2 from the germline V gene are SGDLS and YYNGEE. DNA of the CDR3: TGTGCCAGCAGCATGGAGGACAGGGCTACCGGTGAGCAGTTCTTC. Residues: CASSMEDRATGEQFF.

The J gene is TRBJ1-2, the V gene TRBV27; D is possibly TRBD1 (5 bases). Trimming pared 8 bases from V and 4 bases from J, leaving 14 bases between. Germline V gene data show CDR1 as MNHEY and CDR2 as SMNVEV (reference sequence). The CDR3 has 13 residues. In DNA, the CDR3 is TGTGCCAGCGGGGGATCGGGGGTCTATGGCTACACCTTC. Encoded protein: CASGGSGVYGYTF.

This chain links TRBV5-4 with TRBJ2-3; 11 bases map to TRBD2. The V segment lost 2 bases and the J segment 0 bases; nucleotides outside the gene matches: 2. The germline V gene encodes CDR1 SGHNT and CDR2 YYREEE (reference sequence). The CDR3 runs to 16 residues. The CDR3 region has the DNA TGTGCCAGCAGCTTCGGGACTAGCGGAAGCACAGATACGCAGTATTTT. As protein: CASSFGTSGSTDTQYF.

The chain has TRBV19 and TRBJ2-5; unclear D gene. The CDR3 covers 13 residues. Trimming shortened V by 11 bases and J by 1 base, and 14 bases separated the two germline ends. Germline V gene sequence: CDR1 LNHDA, CDR2 SQIVND (reference sequence). The DNA for the CDR3 is TGTGCCCCACCCCCACCTCCCCAAGAGACCCAGTACTTC. Its protein is CAPPPPPQETQYF.

This clone was picked up one time. The chain couples TRBV7-3 to TRBJ2-7, with 10 bases identical to TRBD1. The V gene's germline CDR1 is SGHTA and CDR2 FQGTGA. The CDR3 totals 16 residues. V trimming: 5 bases; J trimming: 2 bases; junction bases outside the gene matches: 9. The CDR3: CASSQIGGQGTYEQYF. The CDR3 region has the DNA TGTGCCAGCAGCCAAATAGGGGGACAGGGGACCTACGAGCAGTACTTC. The full variable domain, its missing parts supplied by reference TRBV7-3 and TRBJ2-7, is GAGVSQTPSNKVTEKGKYVELRCDPISGHTALYWYRQSLGQGPEFLIYFQGTGAADDSGLPNDRFFAVRPEGSVSTLKIQRTERGDSAVYLCASSQIGGQGTYEQYFGPGTRLTVT.

The CDR3 coding sequence is TGTGCCAGCAAGAATAGCGGTTACTACGAGCAGTACTTC. This codes for CASKNSGYYEQYF. This sequence joins TRBV11-3 and TRBJ2-7, with D possibly matching TRBD2 (6 bases). Trimming stripped 7 bases from V and 3 bases from J, with 13 bases between. Germline lookup yields CDR1 SGHNT and CDR2 YENEEA. The CDR3 contains 13 residues.

The V and J genes are TRBV18 and TRBJ2-7; TRBD1 might be the D (6 bases). Germline loops: CDR1 KGHSH, CDR2 LQKENI. This CDR3 is built from 13 residues. Trimming pared 3 bases from V and 2 bases from J, leaving 8 bases between. For the CDR3, the DNA is TGTGCCAGCTCACCCGGGACACCCTACGAGCAGTACTTC. Encoded protein: CASSPGTPYEQYF.

This rearrangement joins TRBV27 to TRBJ2-3; D is unresolved. Germline V gene data show CDR1 as MNHEY and CDR2 as SMNVEV (reference sequence). This CDR3 spans 14 amino acids. Trimming removed 6 bases from V and 0 bases from J, with 10 bases in between. The CDR3 loop reads CASSPLPSTDTQYF. The CDR3 bases are TGTGCCAGCAGCCCTCTTCCTAGCACAGATACGCAGTATTTT.

The V gene is TRBV4-3, the J gene TRBJ2-5; no clear D gene. The CDR3 is made up of 15 amino acids. Trimming removed 0 bases from V and 3 bases from J, with 11 bases in between. CDR1 and CDR2 (germline): LGHNA, YSLEER. The CDR3: CASSQDRLLKETQYF. The CDR3 coding sequence is TGCGCCAGCAGCCAAGATCGACTCCTAAAAGAGACCCAGTACTTC.

The rearrangement joins TRBV7-2 to TRBJ1-1; D might be TRBD1 (6 bases). This CDR3 has 15 residues. Looked up from germline, CDR1 is SGHTA and CDR2 is FQGNSA. Trimming pared 5 bases from V and 1 base from J, leaving 14 bases between. The CDR3 nucleotides are TGTGCCAGCAGCCCCTCGACAGGACAGAACACTGAAGCTTTCTTT. It is translated as CASSPSTGQNTEAFF.

V is TRBV18 and J is TRBJ2-1, with TRBD2 matching over 15 bases. This CDR3 comprises 19 residues. V lost 3 bases, J lost 2 bases, and 8 bases stayed unmatched. Germline V gene data show CDR1 as KGHSH and CDR2 as LQKENI. CDR3 DNA sequence: TGTGCCAGCTCACCTCCGGGACTAGCGGGGGGTCCACCCTACAATGAGCAGTTCTTC. Protein product: CASSPPGLAGGPPYNEQFF.

The V call is TRBV7-2, the J call TRBJ2-3; no clear D gene. The germline CDR1 and CDR2 sequences are SGHTA and FQGNSA. V lost 3 bases to trimming and J lost 8 bases, with 9 bases between them. The CDR3 is made up of 12 amino acids. The CDR3 reads CASSLASPTQYF. CDR3 nucleotides: TGTGCCAGCAGCTTGGCTTCCCCTACGCAGTATTTT.

J is TRBJ2-5 and V is TRBV9; D gene unclear. Per germline, CDR1 SGDLS and CDR2 YYNGEE. This CDR3 comprises 16 residues. With 4 bases removed from V and 7 bases from J, the gap between germline ends came to 23 bases. For the CDR3, the DNA is TGTGCCAGCAGCCCTAGATGGCGGACCGGCATCGGGACCCAGTACTTC. Encoded protein: CASSPRWRTGIGTQYF.

The chain employs TRBV13 and TRBJ1-3; a weak D match, TRBD1 (6 bases). This CDR3 comprises 17 residues. Trimming took 5 bases from V and 4 from J, leaving 21 bases between them. Per the germline V gene, CDR1 is PRHDT and CDR2 is FYEKMQ (reference sequence). The CDR3 region has the DNA TGTGCCAGCAGCCCCCGCCCGAAGACAGGAGGCGGAAACACCATATATTTT. Residues: CASSPRPKTGGGNTIYF.

The chain couples TRBV12-5 to TRBJ1-3, with unresolved D. Trimming removed 3 bases from V and 0 bases from J, with 9 bases in between. This CDR3 has 15 residues. Germline V CDR1 and CDR2: LGHNT, FRNRAP. Written as DNA, the CDR3 is TGTGCTAGTGGTTTTTCCCTTTCCTCTGGAAACACCATATATTTT. Translated: CASGFSLSSGNTIYF.

V and J are TRBV7-2 and TRBJ2-2; unclear D gene. Trimming removed 5 bases from V and 4 bases from J, with 5 bases in between. Germline CDR1 SGHTA, CDR2 FQGNSA. The CDR3 is 12 residues long. The CDR3 region has the DNA TGTGCCAGCAGCGTTTTCACCGGGGAGCTGTTTTTT. It encodes CASSVFTGELFF.

J is TRBJ1-3 and V is TRBV18, with TRBD1 matching 7 bases. Germline-derived CDR1 and CDR2 are KGHSH and LQKENI. This CDR3 is built from 15 residues. The trim removed 3 bases at V and 2 bases at J, leaving 4 bases unmatched. This CDR3 is CASSPQGTAGNTIYF. Written as DNA, the CDR3 is TGTGCCAGCTCACCTCAAGGGACAGCTGGAAACACCATATATTTT.

V usage is TRBV28 and J usage is TRBJ1-3, with D uncertain. The CDR3 is made up of 14 amino acids. V gave up 3 bases and J gave up 2 bases, with 8 bases separating them. Germline loops: CDR1 MDHEN, CDR2 SYDVKM. The CDR3 coding sequence is TGTGCCAGCAGTTTCCTGGCAGCTGGAAACACCATATATTTT. It translates to CASSFLAAGNTIYF.